Listed here are 9 T cell receptor beta chains from one sample, sequenced in a study of blood T cell repertoires in COVID-19. Clones were sequenced by immunoSEQ multiplex PCR, and TCRdb holds only the in-frame ones, with some missing. This sample has 150,000 to 200,000 clones, with over 75% found just once. Sequencing used peripheral blood. The receptor source for this set is a man aged 45-65 years with acute or convalescent COVID-19.

The chain joins TRBV15 to TRBJ2-1; 10 bases agree with TRBD2. Trimming at V came to 1 base and at J to 5 bases, leaving 8 bases not matched to a gene. This CDR3 has 17 amino acids. Germline V lookup: CDR1 LNHNV, CDR2 YYDKDF (reference sequence). Written as DNA, the CDR3 is TGTGCCACCAGCAGAGTGAGCGGGAGGGCCCTCGACAATGAGCAGTTCTTC. It encodes CATSRVSGRALDNEQFF.

The V and J genes are TRBV27 and TRBJ1-4; D may be TRBD1 (5 bases). The length of the CDR3 is 14 residues. The V and J ends lost 5 bases and 4 bases respectively, with 11 bases between them. Looked up from germline, CDR1 is MNHEY and CDR2 is SMNVEV (reference sequence). The CDR3 DNA reads as TGTGCCAGCAGTCCGCGGGACTTTAATGAAAAACTGTTTTTT. It codes for CASSPRDFNEKLFF.

The rearrangement uses TRBV18 and TRBJ1-4, with 7 bases matching TRBD1. V dropped 2 bases and J dropped 4; count of bases not matched to a gene: 4. This CDR3 is built from 15 residues. Germline V gene data show CDR1 as KGHSH and CDR2 as LQKENI. CDR3 sequence reads: CASSPGQVGNEKLFF. The CDR3 DNA follows: TGTGCCAGCTCACCAGGACAGGTCGGTAATGAAAAACTGTTTTTT.

The rearrangement joins TRBV19 to TRBJ1-1; no clear D. The V gene lost 3 bases and the J gene lost 4 bases, with 12 bases spanning the gap. Germline V gives CDR1 LNHDA, CDR2 SQIVND (reference sequence). The CDR3 consists of 14 residues. CDR3 nucleotides: TGTGCCAGTAGTATTACCAGTTTTGCCACTGAAGCTTTCTTT. Protein product: CASSITSFATEAFF.

This rearrangement joins TRBV5-1 to TRBJ2-5, with 13 bases that match TRBD2. The length of the CDR3 is 16 residues. V shed 4 bases, J shed 5 bases, and the junction held 8 bases outside the gene matches. Germline-derived CDR1 and CDR2 are SGHRS and YFSETQ. CDR3 in DNA: TGCGCCAGCAGCCCTGGACTAGCGGGAGTGGGGGAGACCCAGTACTTC. Its translation: CASSPGLAGVGETQYF. Looking up the rest from reference TRBV5-1 and TRBJ2-5 gives the full variable domain: KAGVTQTPRYLIKTRGQQVTLSCSPISGHRSVSWYQQTPGQGLQFLFEYFSETQRNKGNFPGRFSGRQFSNSRSEMNVSTLELGDSALYLCASSPGLAGVGETQYFGPGTRLLVL.

CDR3 nucleotides: TGTGCCAGCAGGGGAGAGACACTCACAGATACGCAGTATTTT. Its translation: CASRGETLTDTQYF. This chain links TRBV6-1 with TRBJ2-3, with D possibly being TRBD2 (5 bases). The CDR3 sequence is 14 residues long. Germline V gene lookup returns CDR1 MNHNS and CDR2 SASEGT. Trimming left V 6 bases short and J 2 bases short, with 12 bases between.

This clone appeared once. The V call is TRBV5-6, the J call TRBJ1-2, with TRBD1 matching over 9 bases. This CDR3 is 18 amino acids long. Germline V gene lookup returns CDR1 SGHDT and CDR2 YYEEEE. Trimming at V came to 0 bases and at J to 2 bases, leaving 11 bases not matched to a gene. The CDR3, as DNA: TGTGCCAGCAGCTTGGGGACAGGGGACCTTCCTTTAAACTATGGCTACACCTTC. It codes for CASSLGTGDLPLNYGYTF.

V is TRBV19 and J is TRBJ1-6, with no clear D. V was trimmed by 1 base and J by 7 bases, leaving 5 bases between them. Germline V gene sequence: CDR1 LNHDA, CDR2 SQIVND (reference sequence). This CDR3 has 13 residues. The CDR3 nucleotides read TGTGCCAGTAGTATAGGCGGGAATTCACCCCTCCACTTT. It codes for CASSIGGNSPLHF. Looking up the rest from reference TRBV19 and TRBJ1-6 gives the full variable domain: DGGITQSPKYLFRKEGQNVTLSCEQNLNHDAMYWYRQDPGQGLRLIYYSQIVNDFQKGDIAEGYSVSREKKESFPLTVTSAQKNPTAFYLCASSIGGNSPLHFGNGTRLTVT.

The rearrangement links TRBV19 to TRBJ1-1; D might be TRBD1 (5 bases). This CDR3 contains 15 residues. Trimming took off 7 bases at V and 0 bases at J, with 15 bases between the two ends. Per the germline V gene, CDR1 is LNHDA and CDR2 is SQIVND (reference sequence). The CDR3 DNA follows: TGTGCCAGTAAAGGGGTTAAAGGAATGAACACTGAAGCTTTCTTT. Translation gives CASKGVKGMNTEAFF. The full variable domain, in which reference TRBV19 and TRBJ1-1 provide the parts outside the CDR3, is DGGITQSPKYLFRKEGQNVTLSCEQNLNHDAMYWYRQDPGQGLRLIYYSQIVNDFQKGDIAEGYSVSREKKESFPLTVTSAQKNPTAFYLCASKGVKGMNTEAFFGQGTRLTVV.